These 19 T cell receptor beta chains originate from one sample sequenced in a study of vaccination and CD4 T cells after COVID-19. The study sequenced cultured CD4+ T cell DNA using the Oncomine TCR Beta short-read assay. A single record per CDR3 protein comes from TCRdb applying MiXCR to the PCR reads. The sample shows some 5,400 distinct CDR3 sequences, 35% to 60% of them seen only once. This sample's treatment: approximately 10-day PBMC culture with coronavirus spike peptide pools or control peptides (ViraFEST assay). Their antigen targets remain unknown. The sequenced sample consisted of CD4+ T cells from blood, cultured in vitro. The receptors were gathered from a human donor who had recovered from COVID-19.

This clonotype came up once. This chain links TRBV6-5 with TRBJ2-1; possible D gene TRBD1, 5 bases. Germline V gene sequence: CDR1 MNHEY, CDR2 SVGAGI. The ends were cut back, 2 bases at V and 10 bases at J, with 9 bases in the middle. The CDR3 spans 12 residues. The CDR3 loop reads CASSYRGWEQFF. The CDR3 DNA is TGTGCCAGCAGTTACAGGGGCTGGGAGCAGTTCTTC.

This clonotype was seen a handful of times. V and J are TRBV25-1 and TRBJ2-7, with D possibly matching TRBD2 (6 bases). The length of the CDR3 is 16 residues. In germline, CDR1 is MGHDK, CDR2 SYGVNS. V lost 6 bases, J lost 5 bases, and 23 bases lay in between. CDR3 nucleotide sequence: TGTGCCAGCAGCCCACCCTCCAGGGCCGGGGGTAACGAGCAGTACTTC. Residues: CASSPPSRAGGNEQYF.

The chain employs TRBV7-3 and TRBJ2-1, with 11 bases identical to TRBD2. The J segment lost 9 bases and the V segment lost 4 bases, leaving 2 bases of the junction unmatched. The V gene's germline CDR1 is SGHTA and CDR2 FQGTGA. This CDR3 contains 13 residues. In DNA, the CDR3 is TGTGCCAGCAGCTCCGGACTAGCGGGTGAGCAGTTCTTC. It translates to CASSSGLAGEQFF.

The CDR3 DNA follows: TGTGCCAGCAGCTTAGATCTGACGGGGGGTGGTCATGACCAAGAGACCCAGTACTTC. Protein product: CASSLDLTGGGHDQETQYF. The gene calls are TRBV11-2 and TRBJ2-5; TRBD2 matches 7 bases. CDR3 length: 19 amino acids. CDR1 SGHAT and CDR2 FQNNGV come from the germline V gene. The V and J ends lost 0 bases and 0 bases, in that order; junction bases with no gene match: 13.

DNA of the CDR3: TGTGCCAGCAGCCGGGGGGGTCGCTCCTACAATGAGCAGTTCTTC. As protein: CASSRGGRSYNEQFF. V is TRBV5-8 and J is TRBJ2-1; 8 bases match TRBD2. This CDR3 has 15 residues. Germline V gene data show CDR1 as SGHTS and CDR2 as YDEGEE. V lost 4 bases and J lost 0; bases outside the gene matches: 3.

V gene TRBV7-6 combines with J gene TRBJ2-5; 7 positions match TRBD2. V gave up 2 bases and J gave up 5 bases; unmatched junction bases: 5. The germline V gene encodes CDR1 SGHVS and CDR2 FNYEAQ. The CDR3 is 14 residues long. The CDR3 here is CASSLRAGPETQYF. DNA of the CDR3: TGTGCCAGCAGCTTAAGAGCGGGGCCCGAGACCCAGTACTTC. Based on the CDR3 plus reference TRBV7-6 and TRBJ2-5, the full variable domain is GAGVSQSPRYKVTKRGQDVALRCDPISGHVSLYWYRQALGQGPEFLTYFNYEAQQDKSGLPNDRFSAERPEGSISTLTIQRTEQRDSAMYRCASSLRAGPETQYFGPGTRLLVL.

This clonotype was detected only a few times. Relative to the germline gene, one junction end is altered; a read error may explain this. The V and J genes are TRBV2 and TRBJ2-7; 10 bases match TRBD2. Germline V gene sequence: CDR1 SNHLY, CDR2 FYNNEI. The CDR3 totals 14 residues. The DNA of the CDR3 is TGTGCCAGCAGTCCCTTCACCAGCGGGGGGGCCGGGGTCTTC. Its protein is CASSPFTSGGAGVF.

In its sample, this clonotype was seen a few times. The chain has TRBV20-1 and TRBJ2-3, with D hard to call. The germline CDR1 and CDR2 sequences are DFQATT and SNEGSKA (reference sequence). The CDR3 length is 13 residues. The V end lost 6 bases, the J end lost 0 bases, and 10 bases lay between the germline ends. The chain's CDR3 is CSATLTSTDTQYF. CDR3 nucleotides: TGCAGTGCCACACTAACTAGCACAGATACGCAGTATTTT.

This clonotype was seen more than once but under ten times. V is TRBV7-2 and J is TRBJ1-5; D is uncertain. Trimming removed 0 bases at V and 5 bases at J, with 5 bases between. This CDR3 has 13 residues. Germline-derived CDR1 and CDR2 are SGHTA and FQGNSA. CDR3 DNA: TGTGCCAGCAGCTTAGCCGGGGATCAGCCCCAGCATTTT. Its translation is CASSLAGDQPQHF.

The chain employs TRBV7-2 and TRBJ2-3, with 10 bases matching TRBD2. This CDR3 has 16 amino acids. V shed 5 bases, J shed 0 bases, and the junction held 5 bases outside the gene matches. Looked up from germline, CDR1 is SGHTA and CDR2 is FQGNSA. In nucleotides, the CDR3 is TGTGCCAGCAGCCTGAGACTAGCGGGTAGCACAGATACGCAGTATTTT. This codes for CASSLRLAGSTDTQYF.

In this sample, this clonotype turned up a few times. This chain connects TRBV25-1 to TRBJ2-3; TRBD1 matches 8 bases. Trimming cost V 6 bases and J 5 bases; bases outside gene matches: 4. Germline values: CDR1 MGHDK, CDR2 SYGVNS. This CDR3 is 13 amino acids long. The CDR3 DNA reads as TGTGCCAGCAGGGGACAGGCACTAGATACGCAGTATTTT. Translation: CASRGQALDTQYF.

The chain links TRBV12-3 or TRBV12-4 to TRBJ2-2, with 12 bases identical to TRBD1. The J segment lost 4 bases and the V segment lost 4 bases, leaving 4 bases of the junction unmatched. The CDR3 is 16 amino acids. CDR3 in DNA: TGTGCCAGCAGTTCGGGACAGGGGGCGGTCACCGGGGAGCTGTTTTTT. As protein: CASSSGQGAVTGELFF.

The chain joins TRBV12-3 or TRBV12-4 to TRBJ2-5; 15 bases match TRBD2. V shed 6 bases and J 5 bases; nucleotides not matched to a gene: 4. The CDR3 is 15 amino acids. CDR3: CASSRGLAGGETQYF. The CDR3 DNA reads TGTGCCAGCAGCCGCGGACTAGCGGGGGGGGAGACCCAGTACTTC.

This clonotype was seen only a few times. The chain carries TRBV7-9 and TRBJ1-1, with 7 bases matching TRBD1. This CDR3 has 15 residues. V trimming: 3 bases; J trimming: 4 bases; junction bases outside the gene matches: 8. CDR1 is SEHNR and CDR2 is FQNEAQ in the germline V gene (reference sequence). The CDR3 DNA reads as TGTGCCAGCAGCTTTCAGGAGGGGGCGCGCACTGAAGCTTTCTTT. Its protein is CASSFQEGARTEAFF.

This clonotype has just a few counts. V is TRBV4-2 and J is TRBJ2-1, with 8 nucleotides matching TRBD2. The CDR3 sequence is 16 residues long. CDR1 LGHNA and CDR2 YNFKEQ come from the germline V gene. The V gene end was trimmed by 0 bases and the J gene end by 4 bases; junction bases not matched to a gene: 5. The CDR3 reads CASSQEGLVNYNEQFF. CDR3 nucleotide sequence: TGTGCCAGCAGCCAAGAGGGACTAGTAAATTACAATGAGCAGTTCTTC.

This clonotype has only a few counts. V is TRBV6-4 and J is TRBJ2-5, with D maybe TRBD2 (7 bases). Trimming took off 7 bases at V and 4 bases at J, with 22 bases between the two ends. The CDR3 sequence is 16 residues long. CDR1 is MRHNA, CDR2 SNTAGT, per germline. The CDR3 nucleotides are TGTGCCAGCACCGTGGGGGGGCAGGGGACACGAGAGACCCAGTACTTC. This encodes CASTVGGQGTRETQYF.

V is TRBV2 and J is TRBJ1-5, with a possible D match to TRBD1 (6 bases). In germline, CDR1 is SNHLY, CDR2 FYNNEI. The CDR3 covers 14 residues. The V end lost 6 bases, the J end lost 6 bases, and 15 bases lay between the germline ends. The CDR3 coding sequence is TGTGCCAGCAGGCACAGGGTGGCTAGTCAGCCCCAGCATTTT. It codes for CASRHRVASQPQHF. The entire variable domain, with the rest obtained from reference TRBV2 and TRBJ1-5, is as follows: EPEVTQTPSHQVTQMGQEVILRCVPISNHLYFYWYRQILGQKVEFLVSFYNNEISEKSEIFDDQFSVERPDGSNFTLKIRSTKLEDSAMYFCASRHRVASQPQHFGDGTRLSIL.

V usage is TRBV2 and J usage is TRBJ2-3; D may be TRBD1 (6 bases). There are 13 residues in the CDR3. Germline values: CDR1 SNHLY, CDR2 FYNNEI. Trimming shortened V by 8 bases and J by 4 bases, and 13 bases separated the two germline ends. In nucleotides, the CDR3 is TGTGCCAGCGGTTACAGGGTTTCAGATACGCAGTATTTT. Protein sequence: CASGYRVSDTQYF.

This rearrangement joins TRBV20-1 to TRBJ2-2; D gene uncertain. Germline values: CDR1 DFQATT, CDR2 SNEGSKA (reference sequence). The CDR3 has 15 residues. V dropped 2 bases and J dropped 1 base, with 11 bases sitting between them. The CDR3 coding sequence is TGCAGTGCTAGATATGGCGCTGGGAACACCGGGGAGCTGTTTTTT. It yields the protein CSARYGAGNTGELFF.